The clone carrying this T cell receptor (beta chain) showed up just once. This CDR3 region has 13 residues. Deletions cut 4 bases from V and 2 bases from J, with 10 bases between. From germline, CDR1 is SGHTS and CDR2 YDEGEE. Original methodology: Reference gene primer amplification gave nucleated cell count estimates. Generated by immunoSEQ multiplex PCR, the TCRdb table keeps only in-frame clones and is missing some. D and trimming were read from the DNA, whereas the V and J calls and clone size are those reported in that table. In the table there are 150,000 to 200,000 clones, approximately 85% of which are singletons. The sample comes from a study of blood T cell repertoires in COVID-19.

The sample taken for sequencing was peripheral blood. The receptor was isolated from a man in his 60s with active or convalescent COVID-19. The chain is built from TRBV5-8 and TRBJ2-7, with a weak D call TRBD2 (6 bases). The CDR3 protein is CASSLSGAYEQYF. CDR3 bases: TGTGCCAGCAGCCTGTCGGGGGCCTACGAGCAGTACTTC.